The next 31 T cell receptor beta chains were all read from a single sample in a study of T cell clones after liver transplantation. Repertoires were generated with immunoSEQ multiplex PCR, while TCRdb's copy carries only in-frame clones and drops some. The repertoire includes 10,000 or so clones, around 73% of them detected once, and roughly 52% sits in the top ten. This specimen consisted of CD8+ T cells from blood, obtained at the 22-month timepoint. These receptors were taken from a human patient who received a liver transplant. Some T cells may have come from the graft donor.

The table lists this clone with a few counts. The rearrangement links TRBV2 to TRBJ2-7; D ambiguous. V lost 6 bases and J lost 0, with 12 bases in between. CDR1 is SNHLY and CDR2 is FYNNEI in the germline V gene. The CDR3 contains 14 residues. This CDR3 is CASSPRGLSYEQYF. CDR3 coding DNA: TGTGCCAGCAGCCCGCGAGGCCTCTCCTACGAGCAGTACTTC.

This clone has a handful of counts. The chain couples TRBV28 to TRBJ1-6; D gene uncertain. The CDR3 is 11 amino acids. V lost 4 bases, J lost 12 bases, and 7 bases lay in between. Germline assignment: CDR1 MDHEN and CDR2 SYDVKM. In DNA form, the CDR3 reads TGTGCCAGCAGTTCCACCCGACCCCTCCACTTT. This codes for CASSSTRPLHF.

The V call is TRBV27, the J call TRBJ1-5; D is ambiguous. Trimming left V 5 bases short and J 0 bases short, with 8 bases between. The CDR3 consists of 14 residues. Germline V gene sequence: CDR1 MNHEY, CDR2 SMNVEV (reference sequence). The CDR3 region has the DNA TGTGCCAGCAGTCCGAGCGCTAGCAATCAGCCCCAGCATTTT. It encodes CASSPSASNQPQHF.

V usage is TRBV9 and J usage is TRBJ2-7; a possible D gene is TRBD1 (7 bases). Trimming took off 0 bases at V and 4 bases at J, with 14 bases between the two ends. This CDR3 comprises 15 residues. Per the germline V gene, CDR1 is SGDLS and CDR2 is YYNGEE. DNA of the CDR3: TGTGCCAGCAGCGTAGGCAGTCAGGGGGGATACGAGCAGTACTTC. As protein: CASSVGSQGGYEQYF.

The chain uses TRBV28 and TRBJ2-3, with a weak D call TRBD1 (5 bases). Trimming pared 3 bases from V and 4 bases from J, leaving 20 bases between. Germline V gene sequence: CDR1 MDHEN, CDR2 SYDVKM. CDR3 length equals 17 residues. The CDR3 region is CASSFKLTVQGADTQYF. CDR3 in DNA: TGTGCCAGCAGTTTTAAGTTAACCGTCCAGGGCGCAGATACGCAGTATTTT.

V gene TRBV9 combines with J gene TRBJ2-7, with D perhaps matching TRBD1 (7 bases). CDR1 and CDR2 (germline): SGDLS, YYNGEE. The CDR3 is made up of 15 amino acids. V lost 0 bases, J lost 2 bases, and 12 bases lay in between. For the CDR3, the DNA is TGTGCCAGCAGCGTAGGGCAGGGGGGCCCCTACGAGCAGTACTTC. Its translation is CASSVGQGGPYEQYF.

The chain is built from TRBV7-9 and TRBJ2-3, with D tentatively TRBD2 (6 bases). The CDR3 runs to 16 residues. Germline lookup yields CDR1 SEHNR and CDR2 FQNEAQ (reference sequence). V lost 4 bases, J lost 2 bases, and 16 bases lay in between. The CDR3 DNA sequence: TGTGCCAGCAGCTCCCTACTAGCTGGGGACACAGATACGCAGTATTTT. This encodes CASSSLLAGDTDTQYF.

With regard to this clone: Other DNA sequences in this sample translate to the same CDR3. V usage is TRBV28 and J usage is TRBJ2-1; TRBD2 matches at 7 bases. CDR3 length: 17 amino acids. Germline assignment: CDR1 MDHEN and CDR2 SYDVKM. Trimming cost V 3 bases and J 4 bases; bases outside gene matches: 12. CDR3 nucleotides: TGTGCCAGCAGTTTCCCGGGGGGATCGGAAGGGTACAATGAGCAGTTCTTC. It yields the protein CASSFPGGSEGYNEQFF.

J is TRBJ1-4 and V is TRBV30; no reliable D call. V was trimmed by 1 base and J by 7 bases, leaving 16 bases between them. This CDR3 has 15 residues. Germline V gene data show CDR1 as GTSNPN and CDR2 as SVGIG (reference sequence). DNA for the CDR3: TGTGCCTGGAGTGAACTGGTTGAGTTGGGTGAAAAACTGTTTTTT. It is translated as CAWSELVELGEKLFF.

V and J are TRBV18 and TRBJ2-7, with 11 bases aligning to TRBD2. V trimming: 0 bases; J trimming: 0 bases; junction bases outside the gene matches: 1. Germline CDR1 KGHSH, CDR2 LQKENI. CDR3 length equals 16 residues. CDR3 protein: CASSPPLAGDSYEQYF. CDR3 in DNA: TGTGCCAGCTCACCACCACTAGCGGGGGACTCCTACGAGCAGTACTTC.

The V and J genes are TRBV5-8 and TRBJ1-2; the D gene is possibly TRBD1 (6 bases). Trimming removed 1 base at V and 3 bases at J, with 13 bases between. CDR3 size: 15 residues. Germline assignment: CDR1 SGHTS and CDR2 YDEGEE. The CDR3 here is CASSLRTDKDYGYTF. CDR3 sequence (DNA): TGTGCCAGCAGCTTGCGGACAGATAAAGACTATGGCTACACCTTC.

This clone was detected once. V usage is TRBV2 and J usage is TRBJ2-3; D is perhaps TRBD2 (6 bases). The CDR3 has 12 residues. CDR1 and CDR2 (germline): SNHLY, FYNNEI. V lost 7 bases to trimming and J lost 3 bases, with 8 bases between them. CDR3 nucleotide sequence: TGTGCCAGCACGGAGGGGACAGATACGCAGTATTTT. Its translation: CASTEGTDTQYF.

V is TRBV11-2 and J is TRBJ2-7; D unresolved. This CDR3 is 13 amino acids long. The germline gives CDR1 SGHAT, CDR2 FQNNGV. Trimming removed 3 bases from V and 3 bases from J, with 9 bases in between. The CDR3 loop is CASSFRLNYEQYF. The DNA for the CDR3 is TGTGCCAGCAGCTTTCGACTGAACTACGAGCAGTACTTC.

V gene TRBV11-2 combines with J gene TRBJ1-2; a weak D match, TRBD1 (6 bases). In germline, CDR1 is SGHAT, CDR2 FQNNGV. Trimming took off 1 base at V and 4 bases at J, with 10 bases between the two ends. The CDR3 contains 14 residues. The CDR3 DNA follows: TGTGCCAGCAGCTTAGGGGGGGGCGGCTATGGCTACACCTTC. It is translated as CASSLGGGGYGYTF.

About this clone itself: Other DNA sequences in the same sample also yield this CDR3. The rearrangement joins TRBV4-1 to TRBJ2-7, with D possibly being TRBD2 (7 bases). Trimming removed 9 bases from V and 3 bases from J, with 24 bases in between. The length of the CDR3 is 16 residues. Germline lookup yields CDR1 MGHRA and CDR2 YSYEKL. The CDR3: CASSLQGGGGFYEQYF. The CDR3 DNA reads TGCGCCAGTAGCTTACAGGGAGGGGGGGGCTTCTACGAGCAGTACTTC.

The chain employs TRBV29-1 and TRBJ2-5, with 10 bases aligning to TRBD1. Germline CDR1 and CDR2: SQVTM and ANQGSEA. CDR3 length: 17 residues. V lost 1 base, J lost 5 bases, and 13 bases stayed unmatched. The CDR3 DNA follows: TGCAGCGTTGAAGTTCTGCTGGGACAGGGGATTCGGGAGACCCAGTACTTC. Amino acid sequence: CSVEVLLGQGIRETQYF.

The chain joins TRBV7-8 to TRBJ2-7; D possibly corresponds to TRBD1 (6 bases). V gave up 5 bases and J gave up 3 bases, with 20 bases separating them. Germline CDR1 is SGHVS and CDR2 is FQNEAQ. CDR3 length: 16 amino acids. CDR3: CASSPVTGTGIYEQYF. CDR3 nucleotides: TGTGCCAGCAGCCCCGTCACAGGGACGGGGATCTACGAGCAGTACTTC. Full variable domain (remainder filled in from reference TRBV7-8 and TRBJ2-7): GAGVSQSPRYKVAKRGQDVALRCDPISGHVSLFWYQQALGQGPEFLTYFQNEAQLDKSGLPSDRFFAERPEGSVSTLKIQRTQQEDSAVYLCASSPVTGTGIYEQYFGPGTRLTVT.

V usage is TRBV5-1 and J usage is TRBJ1-6; no definite D call. Germline V gene data show CDR1 as SGHRS and CDR2 as YFSETQ. The CDR3 is made up of 18 amino acids. The germline V and J ends were trimmed by 5 bases and 6 bases, with 24 bases remaining between them. The CDR3 region is CASRYGKAAFALNSPLHF. DNA of the CDR3: TGCGCCAGCAGATACGGGAAGGCGGCCTTCGCCCTTAATTCACCCCTCCACTTT.

V and J are TRBV9 and TRBJ2-3; no reliable D call. The CDR3 is made up of 14 amino acids. Trimming stripped 0 bases from V and 6 bases from J, with 11 bases between. Germline V CDR1 and CDR2: SGDLS, YYNGEE. The CDR3: CASSVVVAGDTQYF. CDR3 in DNA: TGTGCCAGCAGCGTAGTGGTAGCTGGGGATACGCAGTATTTT.

CDR3 bases: TGTGCCAGCAGCTTACAGGGAACAGATTACGAGCAGTACTTC. It translates to CASSLQGTDYEQYF. The rearrangement joins TRBV11-2 to TRBJ2-7; D perhaps matches TRBD1 (5 bases). Trimming took off 2 bases at V and 4 bases at J, with 12 bases between the two ends. CDR1 and CDR2 (germline): SGHAT, FQNNGV. CDR3 length equals 14 residues.

The chain is built from TRBV28 and TRBJ1-5, with 8 bases matching TRBD1. Germline values: CDR1 MDHEN, CDR2 SYDVKM. The CDR3 extends over 16 amino acids. J was trimmed by 1 base and V by 5 bases; bases with no gene match: 7. The CDR3 sequence is CASSQRTGISNQPQHF. The CDR3 DNA reads TGTGCCAGCAGTCAGCGGACAGGGATAAGCAATCAGCCCCAGCATTTT.

The CDR3 coding sequence is TGTGCCAGCAGCGAGGGGGGAAATCAGCCCCAGCATTTT. Its translation: CASSEGGNQPQHF. This chain links TRBV6-5 with TRBJ1-5; the D gene is possibly TRBD1 (6 bases). The germline V gene encodes CDR1 MNHEY and CDR2 SVGAGI. There are 13 residues in the CDR3. Deletions cut 6 bases from V and 4 bases from J, with 10 bases between.

The DNA of the CDR3 is TGCGCCAGCAGCTTGGAACAGGGGGCCGCCTACAATGAGCAGTTCTTC. Amino acids: CASSLEQGAAYNEQFF. The J gene is TRBJ2-1, the V gene TRBV5-1; 9 positions agree with TRBD1. The CDR3 is 16 amino acids. In germline, CDR1 is SGHRS, CDR2 YFSETQ. After removal of 0 bases from V and 2 bases from J, the junction contained 3 bases not matched to a gene.

The rearrangement joins TRBV27 to TRBJ2-1; TRBD1 might be the D (6 bases). Trimming stripped 1 base from V and 15 bases from J, with 19 bases between. The CDR3 runs to 14 residues. Germline values: CDR1 MNHEY, CDR2 SMNVEV (reference sequence). The CDR3 spells CASSLLGAQSRTFF. The CDR3 DNA sequence: TGTGCCAGCAGTTTATTGGGGGCCCAGTCAAGAACGTTCTTC.

The chain links TRBV14 to TRBJ2-7; D remains ambiguous. This CDR3 is built from 14 residues. The V gene lost 1 base and the J gene lost 4 bases, with 11 bases spanning the gap. Germline V gene data show CDR1 as SGHDN and CDR2 as FVKESK. CDR3 sequence reads: CASSQGASLYEQYF. In DNA, the CDR3 is TGTGCCAGCAGCCAAGGAGCCAGCTTATACGAGCAGTACTTC.

The chain recombines TRBV2 with TRBJ2-1, with TRBD2 matching over 10 bases. The germline V gene encodes CDR1 SNHLY and CDR2 FYNNEI. J gave up 7 bases and V 8 bases, and 17 bases lay outside the gene matches. The CDR3 is 17 residues long. CDR3 sequence: CASSRLLQRGGWNEQFF. The DNA of the CDR3 is TGTGCCAGCTCTCGTCTGCTACAGCGGGGGGGCTGGAATGAGCAGTTCTTC.

The genes are TRBV2 and TRBJ1-2; 11 bases are a match to TRBD1. CDR1 SNHLY and CDR2 FYNNEI come from the germline V gene. This CDR3 has 16 amino acids. The trim removed 6 bases at V and 7 bases at J, leaving 13 bases unmatched. CDR3 sequence reads: CASSPSVGTGGFGYTF. The CDR3 nucleotides are TGTGCCAGCAGCCCATCAGTCGGGACAGGGGGTTTTGGCTACACCTTC.

The chain joins TRBV7-9 to TRBJ2-7; 7 bases map to TRBD1. J lost 3 bases, V lost 6 bases, and 5 bases had no gene match. CDR3 size: 13 residues. CDR1 and CDR2 from the germline V gene are SEHNR and FQNEAQ (reference sequence). CDR3 DNA: TGTGCCAGCAGTCAGGGGGACAGCTACGAGCAGTACTTC. Amino acids: CASSQGDSYEQYF. Using reference TRBV7-9 and TRBJ2-7 for the parts outside the CDR3, the full variable domain is DTGVSQNPRHKITKRGQNVTFRCDPISEHNRLYWYRQTLGQGPEFLTYFQNEAQLEKSRLLSDRFSAERPKGSFSTLEIQRTEQGDSAMYLCASSQGDSYEQYFGPGTRLTVT.

This clone was picked up one time. V and J are TRBV19 and TRBJ2-7; D is ambiguous. The germline gives CDR1 LNHDA, CDR2 SQIVND (reference sequence). The CDR3 has 14 residues. V was clipped by 3 bases and J by 2 bases, with 11 bases between them. The CDR3 bases are TGTGCCAGTAGTATTCCGACGGACCCCTACGAGCAGTACTTC. Translation gives CASSIPTDPYEQYF.

The CDR3 DNA reads TGTGCCAGTAGCTGGGGGGGCAGGGGGTACTTGGATACGCAGTATTTT. Translated: CASSWGGRGYLDTQYF. The chain joins TRBV19 to TRBJ2-3, with D possibly called TRBD1 or TRBD2 (7 bases each). V gave up 6 bases and J gave up 6 bases, with 22 bases separating them. The CDR3 has 16 residues. CDR1 is LNHDA, CDR2 SQIVND, per germline (reference sequence).

This sequence joins TRBV9 and TRBJ2-3; tentative D call: TRBD2 (6 bases). The CDR3 spans 16 residues. V gave up 3 bases and J gave up 7 bases, with 21 bases separating them. CDR1 and CDR2 (germline): SGDLS, YYNGEE. The CDR3 DNA reads as TGTGCCAGCAGCGAGGGAGGCCCCGGCCTAGGGAATACGCAGTATTTT. Residues: CASSEGGPGLGNTQYF. The complete variable domain, with remaining parts taken from reference TRBV9 and TRBJ2-3, reads DSGVTQTPKHLITATGQRVTLRCSPRSGDLSVYWYQQSLDQGLQFLIQYYNGEERAKGNILERFSAQQFPDLHSELNLSSLELGDSALYFCASSEGGPGLGNTQYFGPGTRLTVL.